The 3 T cell receptor beta chains reported below all come from one sample, sequenced in a study. Each CDR3 protein gets one entry after TCRdb re-called the RT-PCR reads with MiXCR. This table has more than 600,000 distinct CDR3 sequences, approximately 15% appearing once. The sample consisted of memory CD4+ T cells from blood. The origin of the receptors is a female donor in good health, serving as a healthy control.

This clonotype was picked up many times. The chain carries TRBV11-1 and TRBJ2-7, with D perhaps TRBD2 (5 bases). Trimming left V 2 bases short and J 4 bases short, with 18 bases between. CDR3 size: 16 residues. Germline CDR1 is SGHAT and CDR2 is FQDESV (reference sequence). The CDR3 reads CASSLMPGSDPYEQYF. The CDR3 DNA sequence: TGTGCCAGCAGCTTAATGCCGGGGTCCGATCCTTACGAGCAGTACTTC.

This chain uses TRBV2 with TRBJ1-2; unclear D gene. The CDR3 has 12 residues. The V gene's germline CDR1 is SNHLY and CDR2 FYNNEI. The ends were cut back, 9 bases at V and 6 bases at J, with 14 bases in the middle. CDR3 amino acids: CASRPAGDGYTF. In DNA, the CDR3 is TGTGCCAGTAGACCCGCAGGTGATGGCTACACCTTC.

This clonotype has a count of ten or more. V gene TRBV7-2 combines with J gene TRBJ2-1; 9 positions agree with TRBD2. V dropped 5 bases and J dropped 8; count of bases not matched to a gene: 10. Germline CDR1 is SGHTA and CDR2 is FQGNSA. The CDR3 runs to 15 residues. Here the CDR3 reads CASSETGTSIYEQFF. DNA for the CDR3: TGTGCCAGCAGCGAAACGGGGACTAGCATTTATGAGCAGTTCTTC.